The clone carrying this T cell receptor beta chain appeared a few times. The protocol was immunoSEQ multiplex PCR, while the TCRdb copy is restricted to in-frame clones and leaves out a portion. The sample carries 15,000 to 20,000 clones, around two thirds recorded once. V was clipped by 9 bases and J by 2 bases; unmatched bases: 5. The CDR3 spans 14 residues. CDR1 is MNHEY and CDR2 is SMNVEV in the germline V gene (reference sequence). The data derive from a study of sequential checkpoint blockade in melanoma. Study at large: Arm A got nivolumab then ipilimumab; arm B the reverse, 1:1. After both sequences, patients received maintenance nivolumab.

The treatment denotes: randomized to nivolumab then ipilimumab (arm A) or the reverse (arm B). No patient had prior DNA-damaging chemotherapy. Live CD3+CD8+ CD19− CD56− cells were sorted from PBMCs. The receptor was derived from a human donor with melanoma. The chain combines TRBV27 with TRBJ2-3; 10 nucleotides align to TRBD2. The sample in question was CD8+ T cells sorted from blood (inferred from file names), obtained from a patient given nivolumab and ipilimumab in sequence. The CDR3 DNA reads as TGTGCCAGTCGGACTAGCGGATACACAGATACGCAGTATTTT. Translating gives CASRTSGYTDTQYF.